These 22 T cell receptor beta chains came from one sample sequenced in a study of T cells in Graves' hyperthyroidism and ophthalmopathy. RNA transcripts were the template for amplifying TCR beta CDR3 regions. The TCR CDR3 was amplified in a first-round RT-PCR using the HTBI primer set. TCRdb re-called the multiplex PCR reads through MiXCR, storing one row per CDR3 protein. Of about 98,000 distinct CDR3 sequences in the sample, 40% were seen once. What was sequenced was peripheral blood or thyroid tissue (not recorded which). These receptors came from a woman in her thirties with Graves' hyperthyroidism.

In its sample, this clonotype was seen many times. The rearrangement uses TRBV6-6 and TRBJ1-1, with D possibly TRBD1 on 6 matching bases. The CDR3 runs to 13 residues. V lost 3 bases, J lost 4 bases, and 9 bases lay in between. Per germline, CDR1 MNHNY and CDR2 SVGAGI (reference sequence). CDR3 in DNA: TGTGCCAGCAGTTATGTACAGGGCACTGAAGCTTTCTTT. Its protein is CASSYVQGTEAFF.

With respect to this clonotype: One end of the junction is discordant with germline, which a read error may explain. The chain links TRBV6-5 to TRBJ2-6; perhaps D is TRBD1 or TRBD2 (6 bases each). CDR3 length equals 14 residues. CDR1 and CDR2 from the germline V gene are MNHEY and SVGAGI. As DNA, the CDR3 is TGTGCCAGCAGTTACGCCCGGGGGCCGAACACTGAAGCTTTC. It codes for CASSYARGPNTEAF.

At least ten counts were recorded for this clonotype. CDR3: CASSFGENTIYF. DNA of the CDR3: TGTGCCAGCAGCTTCGGGGAAAACACCATATATTTT. The genes are TRBV7-8 and TRBJ1-3; D not certain. The CDR3 runs to 12 residues. V was cut by 3 bases and J by 6 bases, with 6 bases left in between. CDR1 is SGHVS, CDR2 FQNEAQ, per germline. Using reference TRBV7-8 and TRBJ1-3 for the parts outside the CDR3, the full variable domain is GAGVSQSPRYKVAKRGQDVALRCDPISGHVSLFWYQQALGQGPEFLTYFQNEAQLDKSGLPSDRFFAERPEGSVSTLKIQRTQQEDSAVYLCASSFGENTIYFGEGSWLTVV.

Worth noting for this clonotype: A junction end diverges from the germline sequence, so it may reflect a read error. The rearrangement links TRBV7-3 to TRBJ2-7; D is possibly TRBD1 (6 bases). In germline, CDR1 is SGHTA, CDR2 FQGTGA. This CDR3 spans 14 amino acids. The CDR3 protein is CASSWDKPPLEQHF. The CDR3 coding sequence is TGTGCCAGCAGTTGGGACAAGCCCCCTCTCGAGCAGCACTTC.

Turning to this clonotype: The junction differs from germline at one of its ends, possibly a read error. J is TRBJ1-4 and V is TRBV7-8; D gene unclear. The CDR3 has 15 amino acids. Germline values: CDR1 SGHVS, CDR2 FQNEAQ. CDR3 nucleotide sequence: TGTGCCAGCAGCCCGCTGTCGCTGACTAATGAAAGACTGTTTTTT. It translates to CASSPLSLTNERLFF.

As concerns this clonotype: The junction departs from the called germline gene at one end, perhaps through a read error. The V and J genes are TRBV7-3 and TRBJ2-5; D possibly corresponds to TRBD2 (5 bases). The CDR3 loop spans 14 amino acids. Germline loops: CDR1 SGHTA, CDR2 FQGTGA. The CDR3 protein is CASSLRGWQETQYF. In DNA form, the CDR3 reads TGTGCCAGCAGCTTACGCGGGTGGCAAGAGACCCAGTATTTC.

Comment on this clonotype: At one end the junction does not follow the germline gene, possibly because of a read error. The V and J genes are TRBV7-7 and TRBJ2-1; 9 bases are shared with TRBD2. This CDR3 has 16 amino acids. Germline assignment: CDR1 SSHAT and CDR2 FNYEAQ (reference sequence). CDR3 residues: CASSPGGRALPPEQFF. The CDR3 DNA sequence: TGTGCTAGCAGTCCGGGCGGGAGGGCCCTTCCTCCCGAGCAGTTCTTC.

This clonotype was picked up many times. The rearrangement uses TRBV7-2 and TRBJ1-2; TRBD1 might be the D (6 bases). The CDR3 spans 19 residues. Germline lookup yields CDR1 SGHTA and CDR2 FQGNSA. The V gene lost 2 bases and the J gene lost 3 bases, with 25 bases spanning the gap. This CDR3 is CASSLIARRGAAPYYGYTF. The DNA of the CDR3 is TGTGCCAGCAGCTTAATCGCCCGAAGGGGGGCAGCTCCCTACTATGGCTACACCTTC. Full variable domain (missing parts from reference TRBV7-2 and TRBJ1-2): GAGVSQSPSNKVTEKGKDVELRCDPISGHTALYWYRQSLGQGLEFLIYFQGNSAPDKSGLPSDRFSAERTGGSVSTLTIQRTQQEDSAVYLCASSLIARRGAAPYYGYTFGSGTRLTVV.

This clonotype was seen many times. The V gene is TRBV20-1, the J gene TRBJ2-7; 7 bases agree with TRBD1. The junction had 10 bases not matched to a gene; V was cut back by 6 bases and J by 5 bases. Germline loops: CDR1 DFQATT, CDR2 SNEGSKA (reference sequence). The CDR3 has 13 amino acids. The CDR3 is CSAVQGFPNEQYF. The CDR3 nucleotides are TGCAGTGCCGTACAGGGGTTTCCTAACGAGCAGTACTTC.

The J gene is TRBJ1-1, the V gene TRBV29-1, with D unclear. The germline CDR1 and CDR2 sequences are SQVTM and ANQGSEA. CDR3 length: 12 amino acids. V was pared by 4 bases and J by 0 bases, with 6 bases between. The CDR3 protein is CSVGEMNTEAFF. The CDR3 DNA follows: TGCAGCGTTGGGGAAATGAACACTGAAGCTTTCTTT.

This clonotype was detected ten times or more. This chain uses TRBV20-1 with TRBJ1-5; 7 bases line up with TRBD1. Germline lookup yields CDR1 DFQATT and CDR2 SNEGSKA (reference sequence). V dropped 3 bases and J dropped 3; count of bases not matched to a gene: 11. The CDR3 consists of 16 residues. The CDR3 DNA reads as TGCAGTGCTAGGTTCCGCCGGGACAGAGACAATCAGCCCCAGCATTTT. This gives the protein CSARFRRDRDNQPQHF.

In its sample, this clonotype was seen many times. The chain carries TRBV7-2 and TRBJ1-1, with TRBD1 as a possible D gene (5 bases). Trimming took off 5 bases at V and 1 base at J, with 17 bases between the two ends. This CDR3 comprises 16 residues. The germline V gene encodes CDR1 SGHTA and CDR2 FQGNSA. Here the CDR3 DNA reads TGTGCCAGCAGCCCCGGTGCGACAGCCAAGAACACTGAAGCTTTCTTT. The encoded protein is CASSPGATAKNTEAFF.

In this sample, this clonotype turned up many times. This sequence joins TRBV19 and TRBJ1-1; D is perhaps TRBD1 (5 bases). V was trimmed by 3 bases and J by 5 bases, leaving 13 bases between them. CDR3 length: 14 amino acids. Germline V gene sequence: CDR1 LNHDA, CDR2 SQIVND (reference sequence). The CDR3 sequence: CASSMIGQGTEAFF. Written as DNA, the CDR3 is TGTGCCAGTAGTATGATCGGGCAGGGAACTGAAGCTTTCTTT.

This clonotype was detected only a few times. The V call is TRBV28, the J call TRBJ2-7; D gene ambiguous. The CDR3 spans 15 residues. Per the germline V gene, CDR1 is MDHEN and CDR2 is SYDVKM. V was trimmed by 4 bases and J by 2 bases, leaving 15 bases between them. This CDR3 is CASSCWLGPTYEQYF. DNA for the CDR3: TGTGCCAGCAGTTGCTGGTTGGGCCCTACCTACGAGCAGTACTTC.

This clonotype was seen once. One end of the junction is discordant with germline, which a read error may explain. This sequence joins TRBV4-2 and TRBJ2-5; 14 nucleotides align to TRBD2. The CDR3 is 18 residues long. The germline CDR1 and CDR2 sequences are LGHNA and YNFKEQ. The CDR3 loop reads CASSYGTSGRGGQGTLYF. Here the CDR3 DNA reads TGTGCCAGCAGTTACGGGACTAGCGGGAGAGGGGGCCAAGGGACCCTGTACTTC.

A remark on this clonotype: A clone one base away is much larger, so this may be a read error. The CDR3 ends on some other residue instead of the conserved phenylalanine or tryptophan, so this is likely a read error. The chain recombines TRBV28 with TRBJ2-1, with no clear D. V lost 6 bases to trimming and J lost 10 bases, with 10 bases between them. Germline CDR1 reads MDHEN; CDR2 reads SYDVKM. The CDR3 is made up of 11 amino acids. As DNA, the CDR3 is TGTGCCAGCAGCCTCGAAGGAGAGCAGTTCCTC. Amino acid sequence: CASSLEGEQFL.

As regards this clonotype: This may arise from a read error, as a much more abundant clone is one base away. The gene calls are TRBV7-4 and TRBJ1-1; 9 nucleotides match TRBD1. The CDR3 covers 16 residues. Per the germline V gene, CDR1 is SGHVT and CDR2 is SQSDAQ. After removal of 0 bases from V and 4 bases from J, the junction contained 6 bases not matched to a gene. CDR3: CASSLAGQGWGTEAFF. The CDR3 region has the DNA TGTGCCAGCAGCTTAGCGGGACAGGGATGGGGCACTGAAGCTTTCTTT.

This clonotype was seen at least ten times. The chain recombines TRBV13 with TRBJ2-7, with 8 bases identical to TRBD1. CDR1 and CDR2 (germline): PRHDT, FYEKMQ (reference sequence). The trim removed 5 bases at V and 6 bases at J, leaving 15 bases unmatched. The CDR3 totals 16 residues. CDR3 amino acids: CASSLTGVGTCGEQYF. CDR3 DNA: TGTGCCAGCAGCCTGACAGGGGTAGGGACGTGCGGCGAGCAGTACTTC.

Turning to this clonotype: A read error may explain this, as a much larger clone is one base away. The genes are TRBV20-1 and TRBJ2-3, with D maybe TRBD1 (6 bases). Trimming shortened V by 5 bases and J by 7 bases, and 13 bases separated the two germline ends. The CDR3 runs 12 residues. Per the germline V gene, CDR1 is DFQATT and CDR2 is SNEGSKA (reference sequence). This CDR3 reads CSASSGANTQYF. In DNA, the CDR3 is TGCAGTGCTTCCTCAGGGGCAAATACGCAGTATTTT.

This clonotype was detected ten times or more. CDR3 sequence: CASSLDFATGNYGYTF. The CDR3 nucleotides read TGTGCCAGCAGCTTGGATTTCGCGACAGGGAACTATGGCTACACCTTC. The chain has TRBV5-6 and TRBJ1-2; 7 positions match TRBD1. Trimming removed 0 bases from V and 2 bases from J; junction bases left unmatched: 7. Per the germline V gene, CDR1 is SGHDT and CDR2 is YYEEEE. The CDR3 length is 16 residues. The full variable domain, its missing parts supplied by reference TRBV5-6 and TRBJ1-2, is DAGVTQSPTHLIKTRGQQVTLRCSPKSGHDTVSWYQQALGQGPQFIFQYYEEEERQRGNFPDRFSGHQFPNYSSELNVNALLLGDSALYLCASSLDFATGNYGYTFGSGTRLTVV.

This clonotype has ten or more counts. This chain uses TRBV12-3 or TRBV12-4 with TRBJ1-5; 9 bases match TRBD1. The CDR3 has 17 residues. V lost 5 bases, J lost 0 bases, and 8 bases stayed unmatched. CDR3 in DNA: TGTGCCAGCAGTCAGGACAGGGGTCTGGATAGCAATCAGCCCCAGCATTTT. This gives the protein CASSQDRGLDSNQPQHF.

This chain uses TRBV15 with TRBJ2-3, with D unresolved. The CDR3 loop spans 13 amino acids. Trimming left V 3 bases short and J 3 bases short, with 7 bases between. Germline V CDR1 and CDR2: LNHNV, YYDKDF (reference sequence). CDR3 sequence (DNA): TGTGCCACCAGCAGGCCCGATACAGATACGCAGTATTTT. As protein: CATSRPDTDTQYF.